These 18 T cell receptor beta chains came from one sample sequenced in a study of blood T cell repertoires in COVID-19. The assay was immunoSEQ multiplex PCR, and TCRdb's table has in-frame clones only and misses some. The top ten clones hold around 17% of a sample with 150,000 to 200,000 clones, more than 75% of them seen once. The sequenced material came from PBMCs or T cells enriched from blood (not recorded which). These receptors were taken from a woman aged 45 to 65 with acute COVID-19.

V usage is TRBV12-3 or TRBV12-4 and J usage is TRBJ1-5; D remains ambiguous. CDR3 length: 11 amino acids. Trimming cost V 3 bases and J 12 bases, with 9 bases left between them. The CDR3 reads CASSFGGNQHF. CDR3 DNA: TGTGCCAGCAGTTTCGGAGGGAACCAGCATTTT.

This clone came up once. The rearrangement joins TRBV7-9 to TRBJ2-7, with TRBD2 matching 7 bases. Germline V gene data show CDR1 as SEHNR and CDR2 as FQNEAQ (reference sequence). Trimming at V came to 2 bases and at J to 3 bases, leaving 1 base not matched to a gene. This CDR3 has 13 amino acids. The CDR3 nucleotides are TGTGCCAGCAGCTTATGGGAGGGCTACGAGCAGTACGTC. Amino acid sequence: CASSLWEGYEQYV.

The gene calls are TRBV27 and TRBJ1-3, with 8 bases lining up with TRBD1. Germline CDR1 is MNHEY and CDR2 is SMNVEV (reference sequence). After removal of 6 bases from V and 3 bases from J, the junction contained 7 bases not matched to a gene. The CDR3 length is 15 residues. CDR3 amino acids: CASRSAGGRGNTIYF. DNA for the CDR3: TGTGCCAGCAGATCCGCAGGGGGCCGTGGAAACACCATATATTTT.

The chain has TRBV7-8 and TRBJ1-2; 7 positions match TRBD1. The CDR3 spans 17 residues. Germline V CDR1 and CDR2: SGHVS, FQNEAQ. With 3 bases clipped from V and 1 base from J, the junction kept 11 bases outside the gene matches. The CDR3 DNA sequence: TGTGCCAGCAGCTTGGCGCCCGGGACAGACTTTAACTATGGCTACACCTTC. It yields the protein CASSLAPGTDFNYGYTF.

CDR3 sequence reads: CASSNTQGAAYGYTF. DNA of the CDR3: TGTGCCAGTAGTAATACACAGGGGGCGGCCTATGGCTACACCTTC. The V and J genes are TRBV19 and TRBJ1-2, with 9 positions matching TRBD1. This CDR3 is built from 15 residues. CDR1 and CDR2 from the germline V gene are LNHDA and SQIVND (reference sequence). The J segment lost 4 bases and the V segment lost 4 bases, leaving 7 bases of the junction unmatched.

This clone was observed once. V is TRBV29-1 and J is TRBJ1-1; D unresolved. CDR1 is SQVTM, CDR2 ANQGSEA, per germline. The CDR3 covers 13 residues. Between the trimmed V and J ends, which lost 7 bases and 8 bases, there was a span of 20 bases. The CDR3, as DNA: TGCAGCGGGGGAAACGGGGTAAGGCGGGAAGCTTTCTTT. Translated, it gives CSGGNGVRREAFF.

The gene calls are TRBV28 and TRBJ2-3, with D perhaps matching TRBD1 (5 bases). Between the trimmed V and J ends, which lost 1 base and 3 bases, there was a span of 11 bases. CDR3 size: 15 residues. CDR1 and CDR2 (germline): MDHEN, SYDVKM. The CDR3 region has the DNA TGTGCCAGCAGTTTATCCACCCCAGGGACAGATACGCAGTATTTT. As protein: CASSLSTPGTDTQYF.

This chain's CDR3 is CASSRNTGERAFF. CDR3 coding DNA: TGTGCCAGCAGTAGGAATACAGGGGAAAGAGCTTTCTTT. The rearrangement links TRBV6-5 to TRBJ1-1, with 7 bases fitting TRBD1. With 5 bases clipped from V and 10 bases from J, the junction kept 10 bases outside the gene matches. The CDR3 extends over 13 amino acids. CDR1 and CDR2 from the germline V gene are MNHEY and SVGAGI.

This chain joins TRBV29-1 and TRBJ1-4, with TRBD1 matching 8 bases. Germline assignment: CDR1 SQVTM and CDR2 ANQGSEA. Trimming removed 7 bases from V and 4 bases from J; junction bases left unmatched: 8. The CDR3 runs 14 residues. CDR3 in amino acids: CSEERDRFNEKLFF. CDR3 DNA sequence: TGCAGCGAAGAGAGGGACAGGTTTAATGAAAAACTGTTTTTT.

The sample holds one count of this clone. The V and J genes are TRBV21-1 and TRBJ1-4. TRBV21-1 is tagged as a pseudogene. CDR3 length: 13 amino acids. The CDR3 DNA follows: TGTGCCAGCAGCCCCAGCGGTTCAGTTGTACTGTTTTTT. Amino acid sequence: CASSPSGSVVLFF.

The chain recombines TRBV14 with TRBJ2-2; no clear D gene. Looked up from germline, CDR1 is SGHDN and CDR2 is FVKESK. V lost 4 bases to trimming and J lost 8 bases, with 11 bases between them. The CDR3 sequence is 13 residues long. CDR3 DNA sequence: TGTGCCAGCAGCCCAGGTGTATTAGGGGAGCTGTTTTTT. This codes for CASSPGVLGELFF.

The chain carries TRBV7-9 and TRBJ1-4, with D perhaps TRBD1 (6 bases). Per the germline V gene, CDR1 is SEHNR and CDR2 is FQNEAQ (reference sequence). V was pared by 3 bases and J by 3 bases, with 8 bases between. The CDR3 spans 14 residues. The chain's CDR3 is CASSLTGPNEKLFF. CDR3 DNA sequence: TGTGCCAGCAGCTTGACAGGCCCTAATGAAAAACTGTTTTTT.

This chain joins TRBV6-1 and TRBJ1-1; D might be TRBD1 (6 bases). Germline V gene sequence: CDR1 MNHNS, CDR2 SASEGT. This CDR3 has 15 amino acids. V lost 5 bases and J lost 10, with 23 bases in between. The CDR3 DNA follows: TGTGCCAGCAGTATCCAAGCCGGGGGGCAAAAGCGAGCTTTCTTT. Encoded protein: CASSIQAGGQKRAFF.

This clone appeared a few times. The V gene is TRBV30, the J gene TRBJ1-5, with D unclear. The germline gives CDR1 GTSNPN, CDR2 SVGIG (reference sequence). Trimming removed 7 bases at V and 2 bases at J, with 12 bases between. This CDR3 is built from 13 residues. CDR3 sequence reads: CASSRGGNQPQHF. In DNA form, the CDR3 reads TGTGCCTCCTCGCGGGGTGGCAATCAGCCCCAGCATTTT. Supplemented by reference TRBV30 and TRBJ1-5, the full variable domain reads SQTIHQWPATLVQPVGSPLSLECTVEGTSNPNLYWYRQAAGRGLQLLFYSVGIGQISSEVPQNLSASRPQDRQFILSSKKLLLSDSGFYLCASSRGGNQPQHFGDGTRLSIL.

This sequence joins TRBV2 and TRBJ1-2, with TRBD1 identical over 9 bases. CDR1 is SNHLY and CDR2 is FYNNEI in the germline V gene. J gave up 11 bases and V 6 bases, and 10 bases lay outside the gene matches. This CDR3 comprises 13 residues. CDR3 in amino acids: CASSGGTGYSYTF. The CDR3 coding sequence is TGTGCCAGCAGCGGAGGGACAGGGTATTCGTACACCTTC.

The chain uses TRBV6-5 and TRBJ1-2; D possibly corresponds to TRBD1 (5 bases). This CDR3 region has 15 residues. Trimming removed 0 bases from V and 4 bases from J, with 12 bases in between. Germline CDR1 reads MNHEY; CDR2 reads SVGAGI. Written as DNA, the CDR3 is TGTGCCAGCAGTTACTCAAGGCAGGGTAGCTATGGCTACACCTTC. Amino acid sequence: CASSYSRQGSYGYTF.

The chain carries TRBV19 and TRBJ2-4, with a possible D match to TRBD2 (7 bases). Germline assignment: CDR1 LNHDA and CDR2 SQIVND (reference sequence). The V gene lost 3 bases and the J gene lost 1 base, with 16 bases spanning the gap. CDR3 size: 17 residues. The CDR3, as DNA: TGTGCCAGTAGTATTTTGTGGGGGGGCCGCGCCAAAAACATTCAGTACTTC. This gives the protein CASSILWGGRAKNIQYF.

The chain combines TRBV6-5 with TRBJ1-1; perhaps TRBD1 as D (5 bases). Germline V CDR1 and CDR2: MNHEY, SVGAGI. Trimming removed 7 bases from V and 0 bases from J, with 15 bases in between. This CDR3 region has 15 residues. The CDR3: CASKIQGILNTEAFF. The CDR3 DNA sequence: TGTGCCAGCAAGATCCAGGGAATCCTGAACACTGAAGCTTTCTTT.